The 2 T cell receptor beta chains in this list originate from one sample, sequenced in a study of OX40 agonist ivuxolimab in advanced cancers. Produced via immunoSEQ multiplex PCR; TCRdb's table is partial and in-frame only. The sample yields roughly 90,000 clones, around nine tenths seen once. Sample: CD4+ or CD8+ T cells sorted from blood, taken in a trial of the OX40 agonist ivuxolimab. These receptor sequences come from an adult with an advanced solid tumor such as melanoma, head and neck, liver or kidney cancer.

The CDR3 loop reads CASSLNYGYTF. CDR3 coding DNA: TGTGCCAGCAGTTTGAACTATGGCTACACCTTC. This chain uses TRBV28 with TRBJ1-2; D remains unclear. The length of the CDR3 is 11 residues. Germline V CDR1 and CDR2: MDHEN, SYDVKM. Trimming removed 3 bases at V and 2 bases at J, with 1 base between.

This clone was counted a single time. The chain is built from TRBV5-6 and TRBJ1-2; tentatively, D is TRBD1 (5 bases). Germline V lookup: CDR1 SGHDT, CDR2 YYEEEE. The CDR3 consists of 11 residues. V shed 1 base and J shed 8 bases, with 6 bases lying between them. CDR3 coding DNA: TGTGCCAGCAGCTTGAAGGGGGGCTACACCTTC. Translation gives CASSLKGGYTF.